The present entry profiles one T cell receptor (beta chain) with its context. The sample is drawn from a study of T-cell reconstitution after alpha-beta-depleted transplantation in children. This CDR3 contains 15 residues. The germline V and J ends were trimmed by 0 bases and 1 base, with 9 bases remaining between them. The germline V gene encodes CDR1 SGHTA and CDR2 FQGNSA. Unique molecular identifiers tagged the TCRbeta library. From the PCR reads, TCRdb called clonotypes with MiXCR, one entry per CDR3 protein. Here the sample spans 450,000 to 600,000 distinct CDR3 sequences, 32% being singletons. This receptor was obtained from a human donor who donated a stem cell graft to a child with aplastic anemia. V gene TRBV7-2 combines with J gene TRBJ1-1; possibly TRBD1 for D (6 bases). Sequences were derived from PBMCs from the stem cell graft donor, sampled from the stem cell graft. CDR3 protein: CASSLAAGANTEAFF. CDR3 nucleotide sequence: TGTGCCAGCAGCTTAGCGGCGGGGGCGAACACTGAAGCTTTCTTT. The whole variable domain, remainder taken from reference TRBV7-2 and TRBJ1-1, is GAGVSQSPSNKVTEKGKDVELRCDPISGHTALYWYRQSLGQGLEFLIYFQGNSAPDKSGLPSDRFSAERTGGSVSTLTIQRTQQEDSAVYLCASSLAAGANTEAFFGQGTRLTVV.